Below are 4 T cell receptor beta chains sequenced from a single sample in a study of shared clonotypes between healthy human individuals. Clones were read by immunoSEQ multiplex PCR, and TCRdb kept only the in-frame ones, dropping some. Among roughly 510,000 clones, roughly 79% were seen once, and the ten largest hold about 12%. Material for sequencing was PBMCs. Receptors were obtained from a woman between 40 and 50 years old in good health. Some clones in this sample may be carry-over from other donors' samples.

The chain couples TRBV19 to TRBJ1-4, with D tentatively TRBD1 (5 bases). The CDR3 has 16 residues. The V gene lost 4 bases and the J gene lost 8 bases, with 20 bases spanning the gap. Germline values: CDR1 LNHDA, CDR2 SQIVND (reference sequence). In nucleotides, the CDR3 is TGTGCCAGTAGTACCCCCGCCCTGGGGGGGAAGGAAAAACTGTTTTTT. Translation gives CASSTPALGGKEKLFF.

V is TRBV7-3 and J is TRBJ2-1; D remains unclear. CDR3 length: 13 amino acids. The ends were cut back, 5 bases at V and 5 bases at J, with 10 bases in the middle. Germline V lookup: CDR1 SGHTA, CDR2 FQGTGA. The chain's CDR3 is CASSLSRNNEQFF. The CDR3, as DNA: TGTGCCAGCAGCCTCTCTCGAAACAATGAGCAGTTCTTC.

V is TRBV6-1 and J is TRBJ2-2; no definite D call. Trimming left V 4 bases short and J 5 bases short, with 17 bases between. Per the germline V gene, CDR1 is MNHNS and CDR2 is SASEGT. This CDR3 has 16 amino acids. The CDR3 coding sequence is TGTGCCAGCAGTGGTTGGTGGATCTTGCGGACCGGGGAGCTGTTTTTT. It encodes CASSGWWILRTGELFF.

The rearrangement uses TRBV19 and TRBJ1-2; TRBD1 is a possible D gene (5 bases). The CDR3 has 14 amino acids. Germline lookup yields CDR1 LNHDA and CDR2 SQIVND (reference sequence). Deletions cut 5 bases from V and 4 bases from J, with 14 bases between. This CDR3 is CASSQGTPGYGYTF. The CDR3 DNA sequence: TGTGCCAGTAGTCAAGGGACTCCCGGCTATGGCTACACCTTC.